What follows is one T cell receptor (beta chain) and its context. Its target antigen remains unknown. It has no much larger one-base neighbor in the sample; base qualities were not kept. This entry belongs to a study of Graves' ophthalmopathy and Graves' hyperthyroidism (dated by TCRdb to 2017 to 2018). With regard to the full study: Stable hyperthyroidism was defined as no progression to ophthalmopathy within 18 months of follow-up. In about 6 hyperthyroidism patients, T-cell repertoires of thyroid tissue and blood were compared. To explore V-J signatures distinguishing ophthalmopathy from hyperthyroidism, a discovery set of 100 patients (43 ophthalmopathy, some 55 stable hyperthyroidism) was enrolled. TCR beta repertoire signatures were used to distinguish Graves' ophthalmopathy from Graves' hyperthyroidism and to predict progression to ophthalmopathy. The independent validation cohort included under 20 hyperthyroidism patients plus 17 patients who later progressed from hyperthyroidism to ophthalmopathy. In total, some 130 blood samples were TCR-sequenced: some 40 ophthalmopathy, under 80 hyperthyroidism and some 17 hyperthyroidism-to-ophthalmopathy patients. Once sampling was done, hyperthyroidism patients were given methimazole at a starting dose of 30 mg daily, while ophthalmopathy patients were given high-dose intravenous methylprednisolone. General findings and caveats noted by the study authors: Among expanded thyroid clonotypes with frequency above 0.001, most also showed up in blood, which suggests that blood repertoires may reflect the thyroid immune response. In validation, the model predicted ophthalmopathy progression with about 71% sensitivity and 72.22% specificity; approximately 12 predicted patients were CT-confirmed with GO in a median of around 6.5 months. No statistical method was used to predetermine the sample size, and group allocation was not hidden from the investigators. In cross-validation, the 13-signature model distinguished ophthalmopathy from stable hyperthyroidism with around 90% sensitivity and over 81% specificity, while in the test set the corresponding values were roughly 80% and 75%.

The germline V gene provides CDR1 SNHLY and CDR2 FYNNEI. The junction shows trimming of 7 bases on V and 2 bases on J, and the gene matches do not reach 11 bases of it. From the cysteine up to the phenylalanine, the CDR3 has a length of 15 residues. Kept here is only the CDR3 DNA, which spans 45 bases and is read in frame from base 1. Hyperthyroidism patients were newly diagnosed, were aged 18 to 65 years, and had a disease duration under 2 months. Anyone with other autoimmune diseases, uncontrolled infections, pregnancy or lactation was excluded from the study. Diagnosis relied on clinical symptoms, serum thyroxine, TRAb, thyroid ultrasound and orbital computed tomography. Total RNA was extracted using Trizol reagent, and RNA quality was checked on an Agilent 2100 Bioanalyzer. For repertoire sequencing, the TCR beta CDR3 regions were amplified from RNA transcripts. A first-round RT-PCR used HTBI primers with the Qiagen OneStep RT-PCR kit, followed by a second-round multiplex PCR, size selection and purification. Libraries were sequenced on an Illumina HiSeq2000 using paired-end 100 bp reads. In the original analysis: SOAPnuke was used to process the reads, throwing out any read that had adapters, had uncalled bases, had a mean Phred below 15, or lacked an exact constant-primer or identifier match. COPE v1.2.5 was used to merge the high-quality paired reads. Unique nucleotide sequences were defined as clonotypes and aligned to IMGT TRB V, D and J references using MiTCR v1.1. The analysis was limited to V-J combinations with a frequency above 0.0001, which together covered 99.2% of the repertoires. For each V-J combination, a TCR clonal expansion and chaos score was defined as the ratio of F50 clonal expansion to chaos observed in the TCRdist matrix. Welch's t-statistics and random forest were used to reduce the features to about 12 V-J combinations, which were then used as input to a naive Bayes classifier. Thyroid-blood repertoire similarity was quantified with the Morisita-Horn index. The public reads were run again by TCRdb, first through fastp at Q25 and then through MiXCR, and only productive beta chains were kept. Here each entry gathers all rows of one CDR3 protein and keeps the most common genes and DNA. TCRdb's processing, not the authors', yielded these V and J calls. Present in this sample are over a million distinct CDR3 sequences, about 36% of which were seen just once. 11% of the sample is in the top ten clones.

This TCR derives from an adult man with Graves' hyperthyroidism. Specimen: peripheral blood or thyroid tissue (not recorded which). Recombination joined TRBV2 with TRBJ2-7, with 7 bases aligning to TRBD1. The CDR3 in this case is CASTGGRRATYEQYF. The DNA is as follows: TGTGCCAGCACAGGGGGACGCAGGGCCACCTACGAGCAGTACTTC.